Each of the 3 T cell receptor beta chains below was sequenced from the same sample in a study of shared clonotypes between healthy human individuals. Sequencing was performed with immunoSEQ multiplex PCR; in TCRdb, only in-frame clones are kept and a portion is missing. The repertoire has 2 million to 3 million clones, more than 90% of them found once; the top ten carry over 0.12%. Sequencing input: naive CD4+ T cells sorted from blood. Subset described: CD45RA+ positively selected. Source of these receptors: a man younger than 35 in good health.

This clone occurred once. The gene calls are TRBV27 and TRBJ1-6, with D possibly TRBD1 on 6 matching bases. From germline, CDR1 is MNHEY and CDR2 SMNVEV (reference sequence). Trimming left V 2 bases short and J 10 bases short, with 15 bases between. The CDR3 covers 15 residues. The CDR3: CASSLRGAGGSPLHF. The CDR3 nucleotides are TGTGCCAGCAGTTTACGAGGGGCTGGGGGCTCACCCCTCCACTTT.

The chain combines TRBV19 with TRBJ2-2, with TRBD1 matching 8 bases. The CDR3 has 12 residues. Germline V gene data show CDR1 as LNHDA and CDR2 as SQIVND (reference sequence). With V trimmed by 6 bases and J by 9 bases, 3 bases remained unmatched. The CDR3 is CASSTGGWELFF. DNA of the CDR3: TGTGCCAGTAGCACAGGGGGGTGGGAGCTGTTTTTT.

This clone appeared a few times. The chain has TRBV19 and TRBJ1-2, with 9 nucleotides matching TRBD1. From germline, CDR1 is LNHDA and CDR2 SQIVND (reference sequence). This CDR3 spans 14 amino acids. Losses at the gene ends were 1 base for V and 9 bases for J; bases not matched to a gene: 6. CDR3 residues: CASSIGGTGNRYTF. The CDR3 DNA is TGTGCCAGTAGTATAGGCGGGACAGGGAACCGCTACACCTTC.